This passage covers 20 T cell receptor beta chains from one sample sequenced in a study of OX40 agonist ivuxolimab in advanced cancers. Preparation of the library involved the immunoSEQ multiplex PCR assay. Drawn from immuneACCESS, this table holds only the in-frame rearrangements with V and J called that TCRdb kept. Clones are partly lost; checked studies trace under half to an unresolved V gene and leave the rest unexplained. Present in this sample are about 55,000 clones, 86% of which were seen just once. Roughly 13% of the sample lies in the top ten. Specimen: CD4+ or CD8+ T cells sorted from blood, collected in a trial of the OX40 agonist ivuxolimab. Every receptor here comes from an adult with an advanced solid tumor such as melanoma, head and neck, liver or kidney cancer.

This clone was counted a single time. The CDR3 DNA follows: TGTGCCAGCGTAGACATAACAGCTAACTATGGCTACACCTTC. As protein: CASVDITANYGYTF. The chain combines TRBV6-6 with TRBJ1-2; D is ambiguous. Germline V lookup: CDR1 MNHNY, CDR2 SVGAGI (reference sequence). CDR3 length: 14 amino acids. V was trimmed by 8 bases and J by 0 bases, leaving 13 bases between them.

Notes on this clone: Other nucleotide sequences from this sample produce the same CDR3. This CDR3 reads CASSPTGGGYTF. CDR3 DNA: TGTGCCAGCAGCCCCACAGGGGGAGGCTACACCTTC. The chain joins TRBV5-6 to TRBJ1-2, with TRBD1 matching over 8 bases. The germline gives CDR1 SGHDT, CDR2 YYEEEE. V shed 4 bases and J 8 bases; nucleotides not matched to a gene: 4. This CDR3 has 12 residues.

The rearrangement uses TRBV4-3 and TRBJ2-5, with TRBD2 matching 12 bases. Germline CDR1 and CDR2: LGHNA and YSLEER. V gave up 0 bases and J gave up 1 base; unmatched junction bases: 3. The CDR3 runs 17 residues. CDR3 in DNA: TGCGCCAGCAGCCAAGAAACGGGACTAGCGGGCCAAGAGACCCAGTACTTC. Encoded protein: CASSQETGLAGQETQYF.

This chain connects TRBV4-2 to TRBJ1-1, with TRBD1 as a possible D gene (6 bases). The CDR3 runs to 16 residues. V lost 0 bases to trimming and J lost 1 base, with 12 bases between them. Germline CDR1 reads LGHNA; CDR2 reads YNFKEQ. Here the CDR3 DNA reads TGTGCCAGCAGCCAAGATACTTGGGGGCCGAACACTGAAGCTTTCTTT. As protein: CASSQDTWGPNTEAFF.

The chain has TRBV7-9 and TRBJ2-1; D may be TRBD1 or TRBD2 (6 bases each). Trimming left V 5 bases short and J 10 bases short, with 24 bases between. The germline V gene has CDR1 SEHNR and CDR2 FQNEAQ (reference sequence). The CDR3 is 16 residues long. The CDR3 nucleotides read TGTGCCAGCAGCGGACTGTGGGGGGCCAGGTCAGGCGAGCAGTTCTTC. Its protein is CASSGLWGARSGEQFF.

V usage is TRBV2 and J usage is TRBJ2-7, with D unclear. Germline CDR1 SNHLY, CDR2 FYNNEI. The V and J ends lost 5 bases and 3 bases respectively, with 11 bases between them. The CDR3 spans 13 residues. The CDR3 loop is CASSRTPGYEQYF. The CDR3 DNA follows: TGTGCCAGCAGTCGGACCCCGGGCTACGAGCAGTACTTC.

The CDR3 is CASSQEDGGVAETQYF. The CDR3 nucleotides are TGTGCCAGCAGCCAAGAAGACGGGGGGGTCGCAGAGACCCAGTACTTC. The J gene is TRBJ2-5, the V gene TRBV4-2; 8 bases match TRBD2. The CDR3 loop spans 16 amino acids. V was pared by 0 bases and J by 4 bases, with 7 bases of the junction left unmatched. Looked up from germline, CDR1 is LGHNA and CDR2 is YNFKEQ.

This sequence joins TRBV19 and TRBJ2-3, with D tentatively TRBD1 or TRBD2 (5 bases each). The CDR3 runs to 14 residues. The V gene lost 1 base and the J gene lost 6 bases, with 11 bases spanning the gap. CDR1 is LNHDA, CDR2 SQIVND, per germline (reference sequence). The CDR3 sequence is CASSIGGYDDTQYF. The CDR3 DNA follows: TGTGCCAGTAGTATAGGGGGGTACGACGATACGCAGTATTTT.

The chain uses TRBV5-6 and TRBJ2-5, with D perhaps TRBD1 (6 bases). The V end lost 4 bases, the J end lost 7 bases, and 14 bases lay between the germline ends. The CDR3 consists of 13 residues. Germline assignment: CDR1 SGHDT and CDR2 YYEEEE. The CDR3 bases are TGTGCCAGCAGCCCGGACAGCCTTAGGACCCAGTACTTC. It specifies CASSPDSLRTQYF.

V gene TRBV4-1 combines with J gene TRBJ2-4; maybe TRBD2 (6 bases). V was trimmed by 6 bases and J by 9 bases, leaving 12 bases between them. The CDR3 runs to 12 residues. Germline lookup yields CDR1 MGHRA and CDR2 YSYEKL. CDR3 amino acids: CASREGEGIQYF. The CDR3, as DNA: TGCGCCAGCAGGGAGGGAGAAGGCATTCAGTACTTC.

The chain is built from TRBV7-9 and TRBJ2-7; maybe TRBD1 (6 bases). Trimming shortened V by 6 bases and J by 6 bases, and 18 bases separated the two germline ends. This CDR3 is 14 amino acids long. Germline-derived CDR1 and CDR2 are SEHNR and FQNEAQ (reference sequence). CDR3 in amino acids: CASSPVWGLAEQYF. CDR3 DNA sequence: TGTGCCAGCAGTCCTGTGTGGGGGCTGGCCGAGCAGTACTTC.

This clone was observed a few times. V and J are TRBV6-6 and TRBJ2-1; 10 bases map to TRBD1. This CDR3 contains 16 residues. The V gene's germline CDR1 is MNHNY and CDR2 SVGAGI (reference sequence). With 0 bases clipped from V and 8 bases from J, the junction kept 7 bases outside the gene matches. In nucleotides, the CDR3 is TGTGCCAGCAGTTACTCGATGGGACAGGGGTTCGATGAGCAGTTCTTC. It is translated as CASSYSMGQGFDEQFF.

The chain couples TRBV25-1 to TRBJ2-2; D might be TRBD1 (6 bases). The CDR3 is 15 amino acids. Per the germline V gene, CDR1 is MGHDK and CDR2 is SYGVNS. The V gene lost 6 bases and the J gene lost 3 bases, with 14 bases spanning the gap. The CDR3 region has the DNA TGTGCCAGCAGGATTACAGGGCGAGACACCGGGGAGCTGTTTTTT. Its translation is CASRITGRDTGELFF.

J is TRBJ2-1 and V is TRBV27, with 10 bases that match TRBD2. CDR3 size: 14 residues. The V gene end was trimmed by 7 bases and the J gene end by 6 bases; junction bases not matched to a gene: 6. Germline lookup yields CDR1 MNHEY and CDR2 SMNVEV (reference sequence). The CDR3 reads CASMELAGANEQFF. In nucleotides, the CDR3 is TGTGCCAGCATGGAGCTAGCGGGAGCCAATGAGCAGTTCTTC.

The rearrangement joins TRBV7-9 to TRBJ1-5; no clear D gene. Germline lookup yields CDR1 SEHNR and CDR2 FQNEAQ (reference sequence). The V gene lost 5 bases and the J gene lost 12 bases, with 17 bases spanning the gap. The CDR3 has 13 amino acids. CDR3 bases: TGTGCCAGCAGCCAGTCGGAGACTTGGCTCCAGCATTTT. This encodes CASSQSETWLQHF.

This clone was counted only a few times. Given the absence of the conserved phenylalanine or tryptophan at the CDR3 end, a read error is likely. This CDR3 is CASSVGQGGPLHL. The DNA for the CDR3 is TGTGCCAGCAGCGTAGGACAGGGAGGACCCCTCCACCTT. The J gene is TRBJ1-6, the V gene TRBV9; TRBD1 aligns across 7 bases. Trimming removed 0 bases from V and 12 bases from J; junction bases left unmatched: 3. CDR1 SGDLS and CDR2 YYNGEE come from the germline V gene. The CDR3 is 13 residues long.

V is TRBV28 and J is TRBJ2-3; D is perhaps TRBD1 (5 bases). V was shortened by 0 bases and J by 7 bases, with 17 bases between the two germline ends. Germline V gene lookup returns CDR1 MDHEN and CDR2 SYDVKM. The CDR3 has 16 residues. DNA of the CDR3: TGTGCCAGCAGTTTATGGAGGCAGGGCGTTGGAAATACGCAGTATTTT. Translation: CASSLWRQGVGNTQYF.

This chain links TRBV5-1 with TRBJ2-4; D may correspond to TRBD1 or TRBD2 (7 bases each). The CDR3 consists of 14 residues. Germline values: CDR1 SGHRS, CDR2 YFSETQ. Trimming cost V 4 bases and J 7 bases, with 15 bases left between them. CDR3 bases: TGCGCCAGCAGCCTTCAGGGGGAGGGGAACATTCAGTACTTC. This gives the protein CASSLQGEGNIQYF.

The chain joins TRBV5-5 to TRBJ1-2; weak D call: TRBD1 (5 bases). CDR1 SGHKS and CDR2 YYEKEE come from the germline V gene (reference sequence). The CDR3 sequence is 15 residues long. V was cut by 3 bases and J by 4 bases, with 16 bases left in between. CDR3 coding DNA: TGTGCCAGCAGCTCAAGGGGTAGGGAGGGCTATGGCTACACCTTC. This gives the protein CASSSRGREGYGYTF.

The chain carries TRBV11-2 and TRBJ1-2; D not resolved. The CDR3 is 11 residues long. Between the trimmed V and J ends, which lost 1 base and 14 bases, there was a span of 11 bases. Germline lookup yields CDR1 SGHAT and CDR2 FQNNGV. The CDR3 sequence is CASSLAREGTF. CDR3 sequence (DNA): TGTGCCAGCAGCTTAGCAAGGGAGGGAACCTTC.